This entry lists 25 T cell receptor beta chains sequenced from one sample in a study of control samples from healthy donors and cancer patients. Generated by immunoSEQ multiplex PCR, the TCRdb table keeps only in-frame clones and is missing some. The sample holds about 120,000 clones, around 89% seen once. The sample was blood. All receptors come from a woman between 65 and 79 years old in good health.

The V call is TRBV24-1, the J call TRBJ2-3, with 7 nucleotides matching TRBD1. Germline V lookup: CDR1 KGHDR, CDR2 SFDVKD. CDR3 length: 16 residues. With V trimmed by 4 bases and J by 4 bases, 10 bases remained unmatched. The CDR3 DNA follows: TGTGCCACCAGTGACCCTTCGAAAGGGGGCCCAGATACGCAGTATTTT. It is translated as CATSDPSKGGPDTQYF.

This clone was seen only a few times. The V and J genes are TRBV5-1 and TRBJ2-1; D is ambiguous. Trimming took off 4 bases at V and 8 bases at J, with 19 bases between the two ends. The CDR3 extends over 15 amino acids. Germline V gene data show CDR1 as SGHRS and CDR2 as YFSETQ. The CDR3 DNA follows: TGCGCCAGCAGCGGCCGGGTCAAAGCGTGGGATGAGCAGTTCTTC. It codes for CASSGRVKAWDEQFF.

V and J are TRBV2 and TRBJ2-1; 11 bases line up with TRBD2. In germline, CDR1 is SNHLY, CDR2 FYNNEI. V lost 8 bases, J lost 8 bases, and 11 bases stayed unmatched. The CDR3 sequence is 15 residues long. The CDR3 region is CASGGTSGGGDEQFF. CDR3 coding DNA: TGTGCCAGCGGGGGTACTAGCGGGGGAGGCGATGAGCAGTTCTTC.

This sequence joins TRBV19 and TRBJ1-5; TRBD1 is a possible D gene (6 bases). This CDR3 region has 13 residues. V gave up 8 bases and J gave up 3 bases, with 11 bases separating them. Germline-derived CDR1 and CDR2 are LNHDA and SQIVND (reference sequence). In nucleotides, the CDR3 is TGTGCCAGTTCCAGACAGGACAATCAGCCCCAGCATTTT. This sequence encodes CASSRQDNQPQHF.

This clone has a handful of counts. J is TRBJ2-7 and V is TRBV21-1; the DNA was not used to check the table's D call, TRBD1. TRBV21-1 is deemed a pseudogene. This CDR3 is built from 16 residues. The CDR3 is CASSNVRDRGVYEQYF. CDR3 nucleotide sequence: TGTGCCAGCAGCAACGTGCGGGACAGGGGAGTCTACGAGCAGTACTTC.

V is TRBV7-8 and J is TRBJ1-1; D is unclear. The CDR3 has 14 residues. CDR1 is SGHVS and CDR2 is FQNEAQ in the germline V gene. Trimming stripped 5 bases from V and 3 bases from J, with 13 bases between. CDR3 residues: CASSLEAGYTEAFF. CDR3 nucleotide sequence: TGTGCCAGCAGCCTAGAGGCGGGGTACACTGAAGCTTTCTTT. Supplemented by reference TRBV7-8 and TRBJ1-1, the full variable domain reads GAGVSQSPRYKVAKRGQDVALRCDPISGHVSLFWYQQALGQGPEFLTYFQNEAQLDKSGLPSDRFFAERPEGSVSTLKIQRTQQEDSAVYLCASSLEAGYTEAFFGQGTRLTVV.

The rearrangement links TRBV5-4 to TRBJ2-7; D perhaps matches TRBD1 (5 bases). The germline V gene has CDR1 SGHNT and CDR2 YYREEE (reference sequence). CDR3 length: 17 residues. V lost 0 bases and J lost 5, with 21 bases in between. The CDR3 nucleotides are TGTGCCAGCAGCTTGGGTAGGGCCAGGGTGGAACACCACGAGCAGTACTTC. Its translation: CASSLGRARVEHHEQYF.

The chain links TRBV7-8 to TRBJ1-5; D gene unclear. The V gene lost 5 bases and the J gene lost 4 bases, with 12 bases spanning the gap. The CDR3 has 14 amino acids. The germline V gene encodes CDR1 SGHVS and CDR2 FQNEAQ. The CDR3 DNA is TGTGCCAGCAGCCCAAATAACCGTAATCAGCCCCAGCATTTT. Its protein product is CASSPNNRNQPQHF.

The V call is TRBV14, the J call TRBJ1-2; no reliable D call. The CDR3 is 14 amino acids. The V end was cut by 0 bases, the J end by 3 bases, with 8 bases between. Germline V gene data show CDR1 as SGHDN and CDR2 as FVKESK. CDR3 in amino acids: CASSQDITYYGYTF. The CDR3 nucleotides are TGTGCCAGCAGCCAAGATATAACCTACTATGGCTACACCTTC.

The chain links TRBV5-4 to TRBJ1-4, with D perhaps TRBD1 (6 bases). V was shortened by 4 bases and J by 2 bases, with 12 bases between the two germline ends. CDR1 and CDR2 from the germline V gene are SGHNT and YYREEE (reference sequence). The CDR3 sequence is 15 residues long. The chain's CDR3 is CASSTTGMTNEKLFF. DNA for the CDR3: TGTGCCAGCAGCACCACAGGGATGACTAATGAAAAACTGTTTTTT.

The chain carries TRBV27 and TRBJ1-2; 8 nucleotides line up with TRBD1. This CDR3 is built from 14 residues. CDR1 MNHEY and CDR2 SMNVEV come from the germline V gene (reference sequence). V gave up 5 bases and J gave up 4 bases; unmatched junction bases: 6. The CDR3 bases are TGTGCCAGCAGTGTAGGACAGGGCGGCTATGGCTACACCTTC. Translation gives CASSVGQGGYGYTF.

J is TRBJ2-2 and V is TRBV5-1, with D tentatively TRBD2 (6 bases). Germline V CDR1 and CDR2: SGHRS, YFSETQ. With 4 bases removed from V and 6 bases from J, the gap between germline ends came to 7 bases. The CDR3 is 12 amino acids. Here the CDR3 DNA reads TGCGCCAGCAGCCCGGGGGCCGGGGAGCTGTTTTTT. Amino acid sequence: CASSPGAGELFF. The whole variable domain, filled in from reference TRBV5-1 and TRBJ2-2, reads KAGVTQTPRYLIKTRGQQVTLSCSPISGHRSVSWYQQTPGQGLQFLFEYFSETQRNKGNFPGRFSGRQFSNSRSEMNVSTLELGDSALYLCASSPGAGELFFGEGSRLTVL.

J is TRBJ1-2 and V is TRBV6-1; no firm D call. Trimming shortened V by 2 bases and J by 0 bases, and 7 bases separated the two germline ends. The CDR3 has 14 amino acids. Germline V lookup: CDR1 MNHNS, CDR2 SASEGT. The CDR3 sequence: CASSESQANYGYTF. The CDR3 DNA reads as TGTGCCAGCAGTGAAAGCCAGGCTAACTATGGCTACACCTTC.

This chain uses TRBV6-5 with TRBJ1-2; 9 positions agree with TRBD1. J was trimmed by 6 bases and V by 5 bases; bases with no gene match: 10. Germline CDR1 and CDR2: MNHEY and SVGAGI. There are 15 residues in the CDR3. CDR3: CASSRTPGQGNGYTF. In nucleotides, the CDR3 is TGTGCCAGCAGTCGGACCCCGGGACAGGGAAATGGCTACACCTTC.

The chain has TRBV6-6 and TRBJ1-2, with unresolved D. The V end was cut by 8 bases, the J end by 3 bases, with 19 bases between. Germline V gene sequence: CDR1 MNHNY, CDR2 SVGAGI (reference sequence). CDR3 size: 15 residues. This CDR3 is CASGNGAPGDYGYTF. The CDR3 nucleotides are TGTGCCAGCGGCAACGGTGCCCCCGGTGACTATGGCTACACCTTC.

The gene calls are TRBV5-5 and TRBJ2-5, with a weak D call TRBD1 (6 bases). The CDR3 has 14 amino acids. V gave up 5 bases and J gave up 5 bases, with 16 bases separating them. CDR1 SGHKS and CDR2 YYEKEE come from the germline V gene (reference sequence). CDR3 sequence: CASSPTGMVETQYF. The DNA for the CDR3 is TGTGCCAGCAGTCCCACAGGGATGGTGGAGACCCAGTACTTC.

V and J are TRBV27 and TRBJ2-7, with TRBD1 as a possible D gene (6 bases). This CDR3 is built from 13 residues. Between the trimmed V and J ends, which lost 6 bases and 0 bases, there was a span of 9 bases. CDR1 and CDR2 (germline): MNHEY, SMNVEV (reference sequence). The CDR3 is CASSRQDSYEQYF. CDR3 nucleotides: TGTGCCAGCAGCCGACAGGACTCCTACGAGCAGTACTTC.

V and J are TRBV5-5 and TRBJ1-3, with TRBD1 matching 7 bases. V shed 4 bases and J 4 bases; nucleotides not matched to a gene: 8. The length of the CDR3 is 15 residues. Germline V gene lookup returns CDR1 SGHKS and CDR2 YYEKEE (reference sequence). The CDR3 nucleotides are TGTGCCAGCAGCCCGGGGACAGTTGGAGGAAACACCATATATTTT. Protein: CASSPGTVGGNTIYF.

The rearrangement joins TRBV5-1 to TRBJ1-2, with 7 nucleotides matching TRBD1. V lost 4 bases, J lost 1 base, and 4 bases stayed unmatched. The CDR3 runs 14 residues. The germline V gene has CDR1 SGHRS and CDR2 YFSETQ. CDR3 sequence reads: CASSVGQNNYGYTF. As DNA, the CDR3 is TGCGCCAGCAGCGTGGGACAGAATAACTATGGCTACACCTTC.

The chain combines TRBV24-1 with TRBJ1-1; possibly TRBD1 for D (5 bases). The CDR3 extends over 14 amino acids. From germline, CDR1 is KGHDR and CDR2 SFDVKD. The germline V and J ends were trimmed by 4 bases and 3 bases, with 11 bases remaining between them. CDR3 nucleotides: TGTGCCACCAGTGACTCAGGGTCTTACACTGAAGCTTTCTTT. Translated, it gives CATSDSGSYTEAFF.

DNA for the CDR3: TGTGCCAGCAGGTCAACTAGGGGGCACAGAGATACGCAGTATTTT. This translates into CASRSTRGHRDTQYF. The J gene is TRBJ2-3, the V gene TRBV2, with 7 bases identical to TRBD1. CDR1 is SNHLY, CDR2 FYNNEI, per germline. The CDR3 covers 15 residues. V lost 6 bases, J lost 5 bases, and 11 bases stayed unmatched.

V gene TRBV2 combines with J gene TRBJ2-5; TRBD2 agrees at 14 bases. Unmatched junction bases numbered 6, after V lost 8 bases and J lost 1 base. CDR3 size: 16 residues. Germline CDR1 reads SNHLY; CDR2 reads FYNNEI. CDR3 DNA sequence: TGTGCCAGCGGCGGACTAGCGGGGGGATTCCAAGAGACCCAGTACTTC. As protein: CASGGLAGGFQETQYF.

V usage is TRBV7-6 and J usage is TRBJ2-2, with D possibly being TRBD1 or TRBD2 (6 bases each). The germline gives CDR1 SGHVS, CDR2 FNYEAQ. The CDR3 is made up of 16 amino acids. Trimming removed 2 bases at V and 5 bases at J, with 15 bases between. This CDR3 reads CASSLFGGLATGELFF. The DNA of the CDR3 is TGTGCCAGCAGCTTATTTGGGGGGCTAGCGACCGGGGAGCTGTTTTTT.

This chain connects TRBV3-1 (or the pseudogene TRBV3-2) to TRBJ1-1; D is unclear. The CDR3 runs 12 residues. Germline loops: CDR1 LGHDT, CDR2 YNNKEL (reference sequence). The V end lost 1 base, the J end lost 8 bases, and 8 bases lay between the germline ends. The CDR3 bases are TGTGCCAGCAGCCAAGCAGGCGGGGAAGCTTTCTTT. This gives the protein CASSQAGGEAFF.

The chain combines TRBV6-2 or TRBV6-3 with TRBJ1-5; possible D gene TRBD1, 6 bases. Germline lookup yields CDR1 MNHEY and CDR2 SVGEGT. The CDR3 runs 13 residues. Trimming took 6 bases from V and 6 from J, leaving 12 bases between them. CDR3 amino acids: CASSRGRSQPQHF. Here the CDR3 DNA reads TGTGCCAGCAGCAGGGGAAGGAGTCAGCCCCAGCATTTT.